Listed here is a single T cell receptor (beta chain). Antigen unknown. Produced via immunoSEQ multiplex PCR; TCRdb's table is partial and in-frame only. The table shows about 98,000 clones, with roughly four fifths occurring only once. V lost 9 bases and J lost 2, with 11 bases in between. The CDR3 is 13 residues long. Germline lookup yields CDR1 LNHDA and CDR2 SQIVND (reference sequence). The data originate from a study of radiotherapy plus CTLA-4 blockade in lung cancer. Across the study: Objective responses were observed in about a sixth of patients, and disease control was achieved by 30% to 40%. Regarding the study as a whole: The best predictor of response was reported to be early blood T cell clone dynamics, with interferon-beta.

Enrolled patients, whose metastatic non-small-cell lung cancer was chemo-refractory, received focal radiation plus CTLA-4 blockade with ipilimumab. This material consisted of peripheral blood, taken from a patient treated with radiotherapy plus ipilimumab. This receptor was taken from a human donor with non-small cell lung cancer who had a partial response to radiotherapy plus ipilimumab. The rearrangement uses TRBV19 and TRBJ1-3; possible D gene TRBD1, 5 bases. The CDR3 spells CASGHVPGNTIYF. The CDR3 nucleotides are TGTGCCAGCGGACACGTTCCTGGAAACACCATATATTTT.